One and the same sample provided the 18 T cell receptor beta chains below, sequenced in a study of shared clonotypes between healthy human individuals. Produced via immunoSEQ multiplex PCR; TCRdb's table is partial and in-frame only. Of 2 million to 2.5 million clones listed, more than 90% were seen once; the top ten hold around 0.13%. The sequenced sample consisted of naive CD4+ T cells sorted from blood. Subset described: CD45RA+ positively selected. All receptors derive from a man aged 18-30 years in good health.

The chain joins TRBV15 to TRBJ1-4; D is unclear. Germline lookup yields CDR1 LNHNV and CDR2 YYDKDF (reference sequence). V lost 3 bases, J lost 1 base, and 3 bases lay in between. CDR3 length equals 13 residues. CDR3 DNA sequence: TGTGCCACCAGCAGGGTAACTAATGAAAAACTGTTTTTT. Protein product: CATSRVTNEKLFF.

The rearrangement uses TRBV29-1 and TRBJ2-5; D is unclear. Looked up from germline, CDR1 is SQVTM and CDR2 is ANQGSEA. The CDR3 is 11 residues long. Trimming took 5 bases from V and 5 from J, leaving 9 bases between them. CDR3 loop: CSVLSPETQYF. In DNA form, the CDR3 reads TGCAGCGTTCTTTCGCCGGAGACCCAGTACTTC.

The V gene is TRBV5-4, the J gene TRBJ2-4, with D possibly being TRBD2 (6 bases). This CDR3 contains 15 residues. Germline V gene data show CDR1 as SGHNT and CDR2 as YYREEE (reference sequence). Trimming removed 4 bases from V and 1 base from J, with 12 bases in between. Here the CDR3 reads CASSPTGGAKNIQYF. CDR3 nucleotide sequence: TGTGCCAGCAGCCCTACCGGAGGGGCCAAAAACATTCAGTACTTC. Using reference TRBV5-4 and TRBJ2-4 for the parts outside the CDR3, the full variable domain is ETGVTQSPTHLIKTRGQQVTLRCSSQSGHNTVSWYQQALGQGPQFIFQYYREEENGRGNFPPRFSGLQFPNYSSELNVNALELDDSALYLCASSPTGGAKNIQYFGAGTRLSVL.

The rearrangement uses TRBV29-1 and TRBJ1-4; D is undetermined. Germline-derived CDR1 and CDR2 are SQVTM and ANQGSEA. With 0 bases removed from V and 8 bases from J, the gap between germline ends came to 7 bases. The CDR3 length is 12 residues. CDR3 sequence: CSVEDPGEKLFF. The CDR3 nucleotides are TGCAGCGTTGAAGATCCTGGGGAAAAACTGTTTTTT.

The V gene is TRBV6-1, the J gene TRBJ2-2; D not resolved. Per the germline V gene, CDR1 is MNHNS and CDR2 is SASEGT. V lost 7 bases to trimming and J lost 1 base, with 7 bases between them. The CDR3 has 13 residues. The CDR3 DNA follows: TGTGCCAGCAACGGGCAGAACACCGGGGAGCTGTTTTTT. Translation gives CASNGQNTGELFF.

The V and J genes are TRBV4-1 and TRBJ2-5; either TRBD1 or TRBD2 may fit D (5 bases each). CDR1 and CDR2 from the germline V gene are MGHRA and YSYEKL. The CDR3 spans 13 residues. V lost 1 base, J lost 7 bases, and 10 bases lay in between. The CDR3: CASSQGGTGTQYF. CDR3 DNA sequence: TGCGCCAGCAGCCAAGGAGGGACGGGGACCCAGTACTTC.

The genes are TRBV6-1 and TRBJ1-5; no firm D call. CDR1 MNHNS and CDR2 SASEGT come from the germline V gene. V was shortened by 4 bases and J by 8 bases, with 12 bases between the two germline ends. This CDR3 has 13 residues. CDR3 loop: CASSVPTGEPQHF. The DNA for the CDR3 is TGTGCCAGCAGTGTACCTACTGGAGAGCCCCAGCATTTT.

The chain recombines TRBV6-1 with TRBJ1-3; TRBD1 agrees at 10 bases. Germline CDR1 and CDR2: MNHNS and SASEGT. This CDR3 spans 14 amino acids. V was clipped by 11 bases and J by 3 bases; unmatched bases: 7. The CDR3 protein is CASRTGGYGNTIYF. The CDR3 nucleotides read TGTGCCTCCCGGACAGGGGGTTATGGAAACACCATATATTTT.

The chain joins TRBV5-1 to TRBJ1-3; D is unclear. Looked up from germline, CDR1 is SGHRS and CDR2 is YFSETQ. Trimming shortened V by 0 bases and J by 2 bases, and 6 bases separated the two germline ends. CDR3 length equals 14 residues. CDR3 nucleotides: TGCGCCAGCAGCTTGGGAAATCCTGGAAACACCATATATTTT. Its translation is CASSLGNPGNTIYF.

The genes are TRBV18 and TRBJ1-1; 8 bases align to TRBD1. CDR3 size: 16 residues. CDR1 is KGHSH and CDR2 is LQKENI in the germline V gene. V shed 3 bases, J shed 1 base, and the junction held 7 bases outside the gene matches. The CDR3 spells CASSPMAGTGNTEAFF. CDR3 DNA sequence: TGTGCCAGCTCACCGATGGCCGGGACAGGGAACACTGAAGCTTTCTTT. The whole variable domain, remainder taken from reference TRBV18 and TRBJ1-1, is NAGVMQNPRHLVRRRGQEARLRCSPMKGHSHVYWYRQLPEEGLKFMVYLQKENIIDESGMPKERFSAEFPKEGPSILRIQQVVRGDSAAYFCASSPMAGTGNTEAFFGQGTRLTVV.

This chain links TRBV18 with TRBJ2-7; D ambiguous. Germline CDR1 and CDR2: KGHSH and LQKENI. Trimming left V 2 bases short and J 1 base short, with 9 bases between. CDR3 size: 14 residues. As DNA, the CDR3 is TGTGCCAGCTCACCAACGATGGGGTCCTACGAGCAGTACTTC. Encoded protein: CASSPTMGSYEQYF.

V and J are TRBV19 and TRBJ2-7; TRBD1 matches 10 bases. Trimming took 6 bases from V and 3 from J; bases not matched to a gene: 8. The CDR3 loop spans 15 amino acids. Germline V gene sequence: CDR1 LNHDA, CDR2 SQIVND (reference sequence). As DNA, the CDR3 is TGTGCCAGTAGCCCCGGACAGGGGGTAGTCTACGAGCAGTACTTC. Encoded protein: CASSPGQGVVYEQYF.

The CDR3 DNA follows: TGTGCCAGCAGGTCCGGGACGCAAGAGACCCAGTACTTC. Its protein is CASRSGTQETQYF. The J gene is TRBJ2-5, the V gene TRBV5-4; perhaps D is TRBD1 or TRBD2 (5 bases each). This CDR3 region has 13 residues. CDR1 is SGHNT, CDR2 YYREEE, per germline (reference sequence). V gave up 5 bases and J gave up 2 bases, with 10 bases separating them.

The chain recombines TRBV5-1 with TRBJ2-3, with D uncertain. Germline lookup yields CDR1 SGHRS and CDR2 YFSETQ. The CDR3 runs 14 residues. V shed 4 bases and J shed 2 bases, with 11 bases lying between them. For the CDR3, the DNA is TGCGCCAGCAGCGGGTTACGGGCCACAGATACGCAGTATTTT. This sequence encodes CASSGLRATDTQYF.

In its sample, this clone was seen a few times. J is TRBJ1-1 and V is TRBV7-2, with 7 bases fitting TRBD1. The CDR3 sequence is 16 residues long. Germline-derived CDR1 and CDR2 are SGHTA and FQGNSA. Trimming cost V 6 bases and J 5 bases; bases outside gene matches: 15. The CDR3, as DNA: TGTGCCAGCAGTCCAAACAGGGGCGGCATCGTGACTGAAGCTTTCTTT. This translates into CASSPNRGGIVTEAFF.

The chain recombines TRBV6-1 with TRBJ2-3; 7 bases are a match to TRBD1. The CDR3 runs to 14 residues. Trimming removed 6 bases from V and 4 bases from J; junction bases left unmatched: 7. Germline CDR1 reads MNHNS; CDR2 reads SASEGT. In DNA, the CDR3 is TGTGCCAGCAGCGAACAGGGGTGGGCAGATACGCAGTATTTT. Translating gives CASSEQGWADTQYF.

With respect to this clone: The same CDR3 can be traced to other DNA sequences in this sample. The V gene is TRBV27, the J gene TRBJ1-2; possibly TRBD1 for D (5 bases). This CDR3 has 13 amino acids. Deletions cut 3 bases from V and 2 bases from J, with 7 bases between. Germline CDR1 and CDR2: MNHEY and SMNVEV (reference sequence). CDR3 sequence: CASSFRGNYGYTF. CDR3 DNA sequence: TGTGCCAGCAGTTTTCGGGGGAACTATGGCTACACCTTC.

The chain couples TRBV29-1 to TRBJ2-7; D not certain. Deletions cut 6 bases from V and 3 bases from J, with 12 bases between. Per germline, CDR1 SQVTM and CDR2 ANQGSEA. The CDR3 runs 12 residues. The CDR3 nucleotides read TGCAGCGTGTCAAATACCTACTACGAGCAGTACTTC. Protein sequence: CSVSNTYYEQYF.